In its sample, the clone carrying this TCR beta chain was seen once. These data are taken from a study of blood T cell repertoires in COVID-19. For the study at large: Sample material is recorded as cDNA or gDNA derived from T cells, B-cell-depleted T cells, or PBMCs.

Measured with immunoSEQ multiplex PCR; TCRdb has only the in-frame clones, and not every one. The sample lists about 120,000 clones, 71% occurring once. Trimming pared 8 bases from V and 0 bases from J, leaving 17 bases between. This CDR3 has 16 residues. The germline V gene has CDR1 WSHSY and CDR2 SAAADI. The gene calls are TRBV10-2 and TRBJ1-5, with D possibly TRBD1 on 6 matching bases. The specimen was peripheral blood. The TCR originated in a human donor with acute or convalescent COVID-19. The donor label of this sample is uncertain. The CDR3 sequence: CASGHYGDTSNQPQHF. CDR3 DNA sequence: TGCGCCAGCGGACACTATGGGGACACTAGCAATCAGCCCCAGCATTTT.